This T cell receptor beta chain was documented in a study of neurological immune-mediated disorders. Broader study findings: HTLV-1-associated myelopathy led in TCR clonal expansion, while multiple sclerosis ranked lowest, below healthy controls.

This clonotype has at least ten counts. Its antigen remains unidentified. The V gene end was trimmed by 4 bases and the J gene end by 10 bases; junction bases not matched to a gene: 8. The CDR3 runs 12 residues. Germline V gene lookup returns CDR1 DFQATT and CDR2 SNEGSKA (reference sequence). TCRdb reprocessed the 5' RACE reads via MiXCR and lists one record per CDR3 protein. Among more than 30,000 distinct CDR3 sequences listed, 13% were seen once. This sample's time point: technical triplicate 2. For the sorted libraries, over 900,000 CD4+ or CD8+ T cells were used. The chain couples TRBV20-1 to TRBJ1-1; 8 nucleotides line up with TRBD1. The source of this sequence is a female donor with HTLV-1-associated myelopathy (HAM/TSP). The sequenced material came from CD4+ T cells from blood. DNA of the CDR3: TGCAGTGCTAATTCAGGGGGCCAGGGAGCTTTCTTT. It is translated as CSANSGGQGAFF.